These 23 T cell receptor beta chains came from one sample sequenced in a study of blood T cells in healthy people across ages. A second 7 to 11 cycle PCR used barcoded and J-beta primers. MiXCR was run by TCRdb on the 5' RACE reads, yielding one entry per CDR3 protein. Of around 800,000 distinct CDR3 sequences listed, around 43% were seen once; the top ten hold around 18%. Sequences were obtained from blood. The receptors were sampled from a man in his 60s in good health.

The V gene is TRBV12-3 or TRBV12-4, the J gene TRBJ2-5; 8 bases agree with TRBD1. V lost 5 bases and J lost 11; bases outside the gene matches: 16. The CDR3 is 15 residues long. The CDR3 reads CASSRGQGRHNEQYF. DNA for the CDR3: TGTGCCAGCAGTCGCGGACAGGGTCGGCACAATGAGCAGTACTTC.

The rearrangement joins TRBV6-2 or TRBV6-3 to TRBJ2-7; perhaps D is TRBD1 or TRBD2 (6 bases each). The CDR3 is made up of 14 amino acids. Germline-derived CDR1 and CDR2 are MNHEY and SVGEGT. V gave up 5 bases and J gave up 3 bases, with 14 bases separating them. CDR3 bases: TGTGCCAGCAGTCGGCGGGGACAAAACTACGAGCAGTACTTC. This sequence encodes CASSRRGQNYEQYF.

This clonotype was observed a few times. The V gene is TRBV12-3 or TRBV12-4, the J gene TRBJ2-7; D perhaps matches TRBD1 (5 bases). The CDR3 contains 16 residues. V lost 0 bases and J 5 bases, leaving 17 bases between the germline ends. The CDR3 DNA sequence: TGTGCCAGCAGTTTAGCGCCTAGGGGTAGCAGCGACGAGCAGTACTTC. Translating gives CASSLAPRGSSDEQYF.

The V call is TRBV16, the J call TRBJ2-1; TRBD2 aligns across 8 bases. The CDR3 is 16 residues long. Germline V gives CDR1 KGHSY, CDR2 FQNENV. Germline trimming cut 4 bases from V and 8 bases from J; bases unmatched to any gene: 13. The CDR3 sequence: CASSLKVGGARDEQFF. CDR3 DNA sequence: TGTGCCAGCAGCCTAAAGGTCGGGGGGGCCAGGGATGAGCAGTTCTTC.

This rearrangement joins TRBV3-1 to TRBJ1-6, with D tentatively TRBD1 (5 bases). The CDR3 extends over 14 amino acids. CDR1 and CDR2 (germline): LGHDT, YNNKEL (reference sequence). The ends were cut back, 4 bases at V and 5 bases at J, with 9 bases in the middle. CDR3 coding DNA: TGTGCCAGCAGCCCGGGACTGAATAATTCACCCCTCCACTTT. It encodes CASSPGLNNSPLHF.

This clonotype was seen a few times. The chain combines TRBV4-3 with TRBJ2-1; 11 bases are shared with TRBD1. The CDR3 sequence is 17 residues long. Germline trimming cut 1 base from V and 7 bases from J; bases unmatched to any gene: 9. Germline lookup yields CDR1 LGHNA and CDR2 YSLEER. As DNA, the CDR3 is TGCGCCAGCAGCCAAGGGATCGGACAGGGGGCGGGTAATGAGCAGTTCTTC. It yields the protein CASSQGIGQGAGNEQFF.

This clonotype has just a few counts. The V and J genes are TRBV12-3 or TRBV12-4 and TRBJ2-3; D ambiguous. The CDR3 has 13 amino acids. Trimming removed 6 bases at V and 6 bases at J, with 13 bases between. The CDR3 coding sequence is TGTGCCAGCAGGCCCGCCTTATCTGATACGCAGTATTTT. Translated, it gives CASRPALSDTQYF.

The genes are TRBV5-1 and TRBJ2-1; no reliable D call. With 4 bases removed from V and 6 bases from J, the gap between germline ends came to 17 bases. This CDR3 has 15 amino acids. The germline CDR1 and CDR2 sequences are SGHRS and YFSETQ. In DNA, the CDR3 is TGCGCCAGCAGCCCCCGCGTCGAAAGGGCCAATGAGCAGTTCTTC. It is translated as CASSPRVERANEQFF.

The gene calls are TRBV27 and TRBJ2-7, with TRBD2 matching 11 bases. With 5 bases clipped from V and 7 bases from J, the junction kept 10 bases outside the gene matches. CDR3 length: 15 amino acids. Germline CDR1 reads MNHEY; CDR2 reads SMNVEV (reference sequence). In nucleotides, the CDR3 is TGTGCCAGCAGTCTCGGGACTAGCGGTTACAATGAGCAGTACTTC. This translates into CASSLGTSGYNEQYF.

This clonotype has just a few counts. The gene calls are TRBV20-1 and TRBJ2-3; 7 bases line up with TRBD2. Trimming took 5 bases from V and 2 from J; bases not matched to a gene: 16. In germline, CDR1 is DFQATT, CDR2 SNEGSKA (reference sequence). CDR3 length: 17 amino acids. The chain's CDR3 is CSARGDYPGGHTDTQYF. The CDR3 DNA reads TGCAGTGCTCGAGGGGACTACCCGGGGGGTCACACAGATACGCAGTATTTT.

This clonotype was seen a handful of times. V is TRBV7-9 and J is TRBJ2-7, with 8 bases lining up with TRBD1. CDR1 is SEHNR, CDR2 FQNEAQ, per germline (reference sequence). This CDR3 is 15 amino acids long. Trimming at V came to 5 bases and at J to 2 bases, leaving 8 bases not matched to a gene. The CDR3 region has the DNA TGTGCCAGCAGCCTGAACAGGGGGGACGCCTACGAGCAGTACTTC. This sequence encodes CASSLNRGDAYEQYF.

The sample holds a few counts of this clonotype. The V gene is TRBV7-9, the J gene TRBJ1-2; TRBD1 is a possible D gene (5 bases). CDR1 and CDR2 from the germline V gene are SEHNR and FQNEAQ (reference sequence). The CDR3 runs to 14 residues. V dropped 0 bases and J dropped 8 bases, with 13 bases sitting between them. The CDR3 is CASSLALGEWGYTF. CDR3 nucleotide sequence: TGTGCCAGCAGCTTAGCGCTAGGGGAATGGGGCTACACCTTC.

This clonotype turned up a few times. V and J are TRBV6-6 and TRBJ2-1, with 11 bases matching TRBD2. The V gene end was trimmed by 7 bases and the J gene end by 3 bases; junction bases not matched to a gene: 5. Looked up from germline, CDR1 is MNHNY and CDR2 is SVGAGI (reference sequence). The CDR3 is 15 amino acids. The CDR3 loop is CASITSGGLYNEQFF. The CDR3, as DNA: TGTGCCAGCATCACTAGCGGGGGCCTCTACAATGAGCAGTTCTTC.

V and J are TRBV7-9 and TRBJ2-7; 10 bases fit TRBD2. There are 16 residues in the CDR3. V lost 8 bases and J lost 0; bases outside the gene matches: 10. Germline CDR1 SEHNR, CDR2 FQNEAQ (reference sequence). CDR3: CASSQGLAGVSYEQYF. As DNA, the CDR3 is TGTGCCAGCTCCCAAGGGCTAGCGGGGGTCTCCTACGAGCAGTACTTC. Full variable domain (remainder filled in from reference TRBV7-9 and TRBJ2-7): DTGVSQNPRHKITKRGQNVTFRCDPISEHNRLYWYRQTLGQGPEFLTYFQNEAQLEKSRLLSDRFSAERPKGSFSTLEIQRTEQGDSAMYLCASSQGLAGVSYEQYFGPGTRLTVT.

This clonotype was seen a handful of times. The gene calls are TRBV12-3 or TRBV12-4 and TRBJ2-5; possible D gene TRBD1, 5 bases. V was trimmed by 7 bases and J by 1 base, leaving 13 bases between them. The CDR3 length is 14 residues. The CDR3 DNA reads TGTGCCAGCAAATGGGGCCAAGGCCAAGAGACCCAGTACTTC. Translated, it gives CASKWGQGQETQYF.

The genes are TRBV20-1 and TRBJ2-1; 8 bases line up with TRBD2. V shed 0 bases and J 10 bases; nucleotides not matched to a gene: 8. From germline, CDR1 is DFQATT and CDR2 SNEGSKA (reference sequence). The CDR3 is 14 residues long. The CDR3 protein is CSARDPRTSWEQFF. In DNA form, the CDR3 reads TGCAGTGCTAGAGATCCCCGGACTAGCTGGGAGCAGTTCTTC.

This clonotype showed up many times. The rearrangement uses TRBV7-6 and TRBJ2-5; 11 nucleotides line up with TRBD2. The CDR3 contains 14 residues. Trimming at V came to 4 bases and at J to 5 bases, leaving 3 bases not matched to a gene. CDR1 and CDR2 (germline): SGHVS, FNYEAQ. The CDR3: CASSSTSGGETQYF. CDR3 DNA: TGTGCCAGCAGCTCAACTAGCGGGGGTGAGACCCAGTACTTC.

The V call is TRBV4-3, the J call TRBJ1-4; TRBD1 might be the D (5 bases). Trimming pared 1 base from V and 8 bases from J, leaving 14 bases between. The CDR3 runs 15 residues. Germline V CDR1 and CDR2: LGHNA, YSLEER. CDR3: CASSQGDSSGEKLFF. For the CDR3, the DNA is TGCGCCAGCAGCCAAGGGGACTCAAGCGGGGAAAAACTGTTTTTT.

This clonotype was observed a single time. This rearrangement joins TRBV12-3 or TRBV12-4 to TRBJ1-2; maybe TRBD1 (5 bases). The CDR3 contains 13 residues. V was trimmed by 6 bases and J by 2 bases, leaving 10 bases between them. As DNA, the CDR3 is TGTGCCAGCAGGGGGGGACGGAACTATGGCTACACCTTC. Translating it yields CASRGGRNYGYTF.

In this sample, this clonotype turned up a few times. The chain combines TRBV5-1 with TRBJ2-3; 12 nucleotides match TRBD2. J lost 2 bases, V lost 4 bases, and 8 bases had no gene match. CDR3 length: 17 residues. Germline V gene lookup returns CDR1 SGHRS and CDR2 YFSETQ. The CDR3 coding sequence is TGCGCCAGCAGCGTTAGAACTAGCGGGGGGAACACAGATACGCAGTATTTT. Amino acid sequence: CASSVRTSGGNTDTQYF.

The rearrangement uses TRBV27 and TRBJ1-2, with a tentative D call TRBD1 (6 bases). The CDR3 length is 14 residues. The germline V gene encodes CDR1 MNHEY and CDR2 SMNVEV (reference sequence). V was clipped by 3 bases and J by 8 bases, with 16 bases between them. This chain's CDR3 is CASSFTGLVEGYTF. The CDR3 DNA is TGTGCCAGCAGTTTCACAGGGTTGGTGGAGGGCTACACCTTC.

This clonotype was found a few times. V usage is TRBV6-5 and J usage is TRBJ2-1; 8 bases map to TRBD1. The CDR3 extends over 17 amino acids. After removal of 2 bases from V and 7 bases from J, the junction contained 13 bases not matched to a gene. The germline gives CDR1 MNHEY, CDR2 SVGAGI. The CDR3 loop is CASSYHRGQGIINEQFF. In nucleotides, the CDR3 is TGTGCCAGCAGTTACCACCGAGGACAGGGAATAATAAATGAGCAGTTCTTC.

This chain links TRBV7-2 with TRBJ2-5; TRBD1 might be the D (6 bases). Trimming pared 5 bases from V and 5 bases from J, leaving 18 bases between. The CDR3 is made up of 15 amino acids. The germline V gene has CDR1 SGHTA and CDR2 FQGNSA. CDR3 in amino acids: CASSRGGGQLETQYF. The CDR3 coding sequence is TGTGCCAGCAGCCGCGGCGGCGGACAGTTGGAGACCCAGTACTTC.